The T cell receptor beta chain described here comes from a study of neoadjuvant anti-PD-1 for oral cavity cancer. The data were produced by immunoSEQ multiplex PCR, yet TCRdb's version contains in-frame clones alone and is incomplete. The sample includes about 68,000 clones, roughly 85% of them seen just once. Noted time point: after neoadjuvant nivolumab, at surgical resection. Trimming took off 2 bases at V and 4 bases at J, with 14 bases between the two ends. Germline V gene data show CDR1 as KGHSH and CDR2 as LQKENI. CDR3 length: 15 residues. The starting material was PBMCs, obtained after nivolumab (anti-PD-1) treatment. The rearrangement uses TRBV18 and TRBJ1-1; D is possibly TRBD1 (5 bases). The receptor was derived from a person aged 35-79 years with oral cavity squamous cell carcinoma. CDR3 nucleotides: TGTGCCAGCTCACCAGGGATCGGGGGTACCACTGAAGCTTTCTTT. Residues: CASSPGIGGTTEAFF.